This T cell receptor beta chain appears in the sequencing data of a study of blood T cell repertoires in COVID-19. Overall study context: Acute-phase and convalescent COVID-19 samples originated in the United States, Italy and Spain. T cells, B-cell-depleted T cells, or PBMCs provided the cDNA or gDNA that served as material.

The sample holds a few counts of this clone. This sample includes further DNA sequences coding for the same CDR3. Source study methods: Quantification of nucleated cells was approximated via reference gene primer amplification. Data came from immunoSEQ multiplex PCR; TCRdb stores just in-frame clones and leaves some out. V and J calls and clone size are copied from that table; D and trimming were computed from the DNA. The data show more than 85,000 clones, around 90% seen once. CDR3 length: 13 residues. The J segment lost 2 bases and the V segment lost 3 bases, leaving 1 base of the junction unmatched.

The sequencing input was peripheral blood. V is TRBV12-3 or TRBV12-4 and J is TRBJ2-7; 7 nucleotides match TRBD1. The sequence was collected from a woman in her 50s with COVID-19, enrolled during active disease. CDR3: CASSLGQTYEQYF. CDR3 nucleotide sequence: TGTGCCAGCAGTTTGGGACAGACCTACGAGCAGTACTTC.